The TCR beta chain described here comes from a study of immune heterogeneity within non-small cell lung tumors. The authors amplified TCR beta CDR3 by multiplex PCR with 32 V and 13 J primers. Each CDR3 protein is one row after TCRdb ran MiXCR on the multiplex PCR reads. Of over 14,000 distinct CDR3 sequences listed, 25% to 35% are singletons. Template came from bulk tumor genomic DNA, at around 600 ng per sample. During surgery, several far-apart biopsies were obtained from every primary tumor. Before undergoing curative surgery, patients had newly diagnosed non-small cell lung cancer that was untreated. This clonotype is medium-sized by share. This CDR3 region has 13 residues. In germline, CDR1 is SGDLS, CDR2 YYNGEE. V lost 0 bases and J lost 5, with 8 bases in between.

The sequencing input was lung tumor tissue. The J gene is TRBJ2-5, the V gene TRBV9, with D unclear. This receptor was identified in a woman in her forties or fifties with non-small cell lung cancer. CDR3 sequence: CASSVGRAETQYF. CDR3 sequence (DNA): TGTGCCAGCAGCGTAGGAAGGGCTGAGACCCAGTACTTC.